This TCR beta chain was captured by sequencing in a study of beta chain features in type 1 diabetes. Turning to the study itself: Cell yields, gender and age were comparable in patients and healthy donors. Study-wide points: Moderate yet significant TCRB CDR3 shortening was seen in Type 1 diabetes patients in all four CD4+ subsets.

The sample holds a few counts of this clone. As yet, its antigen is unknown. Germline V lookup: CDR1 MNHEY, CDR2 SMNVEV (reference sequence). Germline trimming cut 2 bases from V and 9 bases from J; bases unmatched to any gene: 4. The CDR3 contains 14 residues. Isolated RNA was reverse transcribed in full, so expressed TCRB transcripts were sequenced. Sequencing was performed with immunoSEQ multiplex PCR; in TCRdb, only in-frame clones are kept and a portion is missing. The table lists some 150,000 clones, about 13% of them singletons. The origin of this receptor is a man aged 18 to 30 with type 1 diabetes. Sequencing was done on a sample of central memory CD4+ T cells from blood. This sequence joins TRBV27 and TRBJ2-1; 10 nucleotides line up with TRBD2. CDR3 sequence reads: CASSLGLAAVEQFF. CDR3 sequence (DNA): TGTGCCAGCAGTTTAGGACTAGCGGCGGTTGAGCAGTTCTTC.